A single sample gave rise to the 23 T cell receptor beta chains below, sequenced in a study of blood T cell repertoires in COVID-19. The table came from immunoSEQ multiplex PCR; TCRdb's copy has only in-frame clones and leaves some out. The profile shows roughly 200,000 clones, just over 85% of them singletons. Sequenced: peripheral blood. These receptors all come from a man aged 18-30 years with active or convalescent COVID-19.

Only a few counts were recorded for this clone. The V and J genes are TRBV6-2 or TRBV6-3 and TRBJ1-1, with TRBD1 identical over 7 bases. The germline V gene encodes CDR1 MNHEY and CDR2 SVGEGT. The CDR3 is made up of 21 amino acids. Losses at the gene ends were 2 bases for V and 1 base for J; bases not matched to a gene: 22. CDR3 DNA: TGTGCCAGCAGTTACCCTCGTCAGTCTAACAAACGGCAGGGGGGGAACACTGAAGCTTTCTTT. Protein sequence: CASSYPRQSNKRQGGNTEAFF.

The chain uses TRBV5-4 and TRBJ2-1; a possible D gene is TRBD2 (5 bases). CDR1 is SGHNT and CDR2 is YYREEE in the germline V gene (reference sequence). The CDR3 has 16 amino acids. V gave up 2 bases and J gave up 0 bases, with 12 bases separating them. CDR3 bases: TGTGCCAGCAGCTTATCGGTGGGGAGCTCCTACAATGAGCAGTTCTTC. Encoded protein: CASSLSVGSSYNEQFF. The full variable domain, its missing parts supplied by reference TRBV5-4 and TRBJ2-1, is ETGVTQSPTHLIKTRGQQVTLRCSSQSGHNTVSWYQQALGQGPQFIFQYYREEENGRGNFPPRFSGLQFPNYSSELNVNALELDDSALYLCASSLSVGSSYNEQFFGPGTRLTVL.

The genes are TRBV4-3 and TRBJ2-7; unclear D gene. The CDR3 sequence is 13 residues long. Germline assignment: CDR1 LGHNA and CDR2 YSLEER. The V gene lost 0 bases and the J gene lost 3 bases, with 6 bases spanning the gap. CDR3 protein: CASSQEPGYEQYF. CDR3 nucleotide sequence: TGCGCCAGCAGCCAAGAACCAGGCTACGAGCAGTACTTC.

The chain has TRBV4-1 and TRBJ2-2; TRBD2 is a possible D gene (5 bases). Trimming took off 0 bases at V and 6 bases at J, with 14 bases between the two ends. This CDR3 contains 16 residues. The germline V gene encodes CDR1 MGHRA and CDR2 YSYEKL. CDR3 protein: CASSQDLGEYAGELFF. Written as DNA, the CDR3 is TGCGCCAGCAGCCAAGATTTGGGAGAGTACGCCGGGGAGCTGTTTTTT.

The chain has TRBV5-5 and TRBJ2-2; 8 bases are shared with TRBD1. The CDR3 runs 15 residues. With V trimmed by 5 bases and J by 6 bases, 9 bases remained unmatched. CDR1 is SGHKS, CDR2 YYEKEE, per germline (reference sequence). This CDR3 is CASRPGQANAGELFF. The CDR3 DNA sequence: TGTGCCAGCAGGCCGGGACAGGCCAATGCCGGGGAGCTGTTTTTT. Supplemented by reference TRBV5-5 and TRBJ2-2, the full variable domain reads DAGVTQSPTHLIKTRGQQVTLRCSPISGHKSVSWYQQVLGQGPQFIFQYYEKEERGRGNFPDRFSARQFPNYSSELNVNALLLGDSALYLCASRPGQANAGELFFGEGSRLTVL.

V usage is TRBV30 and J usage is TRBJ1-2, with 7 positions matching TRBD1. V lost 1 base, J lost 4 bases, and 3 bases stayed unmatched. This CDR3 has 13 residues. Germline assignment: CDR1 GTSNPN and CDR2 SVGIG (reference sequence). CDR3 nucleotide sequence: TGTGCCTGGAGTGCGGGACAGACCTATGGCTACACCTTC. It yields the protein CAWSAGQTYGYTF.

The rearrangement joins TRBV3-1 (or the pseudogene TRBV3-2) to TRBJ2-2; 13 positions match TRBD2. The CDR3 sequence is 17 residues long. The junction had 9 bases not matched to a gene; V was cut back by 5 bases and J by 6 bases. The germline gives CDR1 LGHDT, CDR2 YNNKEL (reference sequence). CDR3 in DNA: TGTGCCAGCAGCGATGATACTAGCGGGAGGGGCCCCGGGGAGCTGTTTTTT. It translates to CASSDDTSGRGPGELFF.

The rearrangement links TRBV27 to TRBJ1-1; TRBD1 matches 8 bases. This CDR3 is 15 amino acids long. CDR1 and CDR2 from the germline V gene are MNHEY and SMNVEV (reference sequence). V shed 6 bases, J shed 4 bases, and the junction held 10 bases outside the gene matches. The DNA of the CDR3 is TGTGCCAGCAGGCTTTGGGCTACAGGGGGCACTGAAGCTTTCTTT. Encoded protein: CASRLWATGGTEAFF.

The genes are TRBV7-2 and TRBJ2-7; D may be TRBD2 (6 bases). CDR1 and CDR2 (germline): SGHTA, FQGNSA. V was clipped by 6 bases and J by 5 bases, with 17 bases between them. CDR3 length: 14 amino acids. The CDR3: CASSVGGILNEQYF. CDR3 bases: TGTGCCAGCAGTGTCGGCGGGATTCTTAACGAGCAGTACTTC.

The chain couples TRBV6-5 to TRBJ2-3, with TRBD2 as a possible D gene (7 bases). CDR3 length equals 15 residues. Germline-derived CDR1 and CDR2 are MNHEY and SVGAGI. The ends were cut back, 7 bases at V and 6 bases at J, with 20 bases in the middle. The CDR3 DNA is TGTGCCAGCAAGCGGGGTAGGGGGGAGATTGATACGCAGTATTTT. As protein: CASKRGRGEIDTQYF.

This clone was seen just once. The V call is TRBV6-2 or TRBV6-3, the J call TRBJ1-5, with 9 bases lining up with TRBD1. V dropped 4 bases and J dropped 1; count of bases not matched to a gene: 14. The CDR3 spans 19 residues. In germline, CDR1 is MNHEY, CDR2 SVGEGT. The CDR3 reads CASSSYRGTGILSNQPQHF. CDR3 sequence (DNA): TGTGCCAGCAGTTCTTACAGGGGGACAGGGATATTGAGCAATCAGCCCCAGCATTTT.

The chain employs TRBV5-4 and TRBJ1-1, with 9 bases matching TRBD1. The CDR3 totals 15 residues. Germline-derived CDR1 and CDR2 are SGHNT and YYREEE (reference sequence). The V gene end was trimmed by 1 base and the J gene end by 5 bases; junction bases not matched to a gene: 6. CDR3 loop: CASSLPGQGGTEAFF. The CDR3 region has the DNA TGTGCCAGCAGCTTGCCGGGACAGGGTGGGACTGAAGCTTTCTTT.

The CDR3 protein is CASSSRFGGGGEQFF. For the CDR3, the DNA is TGTGCCAGCAGTTCCCGCTTCGGGGGGGGAGGTGAGCAGTTCTTC. This chain uses TRBV6-5 with TRBJ2-1; TRBD2 agrees at 8 bases. J lost 9 bases, V lost 4 bases, and 11 bases had no gene match. The germline V gene encodes CDR1 MNHEY and CDR2 SVGAGI. The CDR3 runs to 15 residues.

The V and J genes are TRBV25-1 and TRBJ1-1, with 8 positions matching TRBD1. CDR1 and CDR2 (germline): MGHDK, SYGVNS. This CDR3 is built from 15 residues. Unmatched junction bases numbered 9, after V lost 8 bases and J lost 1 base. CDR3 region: CASAPRGLGNTEAFF. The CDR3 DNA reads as TGTGCCAGCGCACCCAGGGGGCTGGGGAACACTGAAGCTTTCTTT.

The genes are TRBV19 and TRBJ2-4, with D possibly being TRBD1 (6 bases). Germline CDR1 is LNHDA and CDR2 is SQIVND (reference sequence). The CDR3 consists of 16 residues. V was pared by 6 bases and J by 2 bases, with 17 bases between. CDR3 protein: CASSSRGGVTKNIQYF. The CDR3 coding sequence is TGTGCCAGTAGCTCACGAGGGGGTGTTACCAAAAACATTCAGTACTTC.

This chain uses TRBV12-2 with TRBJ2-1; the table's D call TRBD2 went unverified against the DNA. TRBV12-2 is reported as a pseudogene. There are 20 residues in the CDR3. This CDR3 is CASRLPSGLAANNTYNEQFF. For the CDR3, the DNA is TGTGCAAGTCGCTTACCATCGGGACTAGCGGCAAATAACACCTACAATGAGCAGTTCTTC.

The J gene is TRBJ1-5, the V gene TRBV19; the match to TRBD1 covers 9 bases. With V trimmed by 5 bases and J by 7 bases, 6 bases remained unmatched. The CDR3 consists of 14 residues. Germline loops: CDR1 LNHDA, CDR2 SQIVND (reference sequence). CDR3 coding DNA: TGTGCCAGTAGTTTAGGGACAGGGTTGCAGCCCCAGCATTTT. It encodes CASSLGTGLQPQHF.

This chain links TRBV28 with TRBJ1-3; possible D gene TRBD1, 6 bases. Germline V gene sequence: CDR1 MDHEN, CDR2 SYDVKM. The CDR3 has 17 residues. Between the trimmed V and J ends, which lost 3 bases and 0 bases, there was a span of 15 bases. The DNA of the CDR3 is TGTGCCAGCAGTTTGGCGGGGGCAGGATCCTCTGGAAACACCATATATTTT. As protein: CASSLAGAGSSGNTIYF.

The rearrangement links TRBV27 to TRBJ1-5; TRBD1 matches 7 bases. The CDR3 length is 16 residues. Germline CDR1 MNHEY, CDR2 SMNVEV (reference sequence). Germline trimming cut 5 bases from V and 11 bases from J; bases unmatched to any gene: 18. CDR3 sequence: CASSPSGTAKRDAQHF. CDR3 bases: TGTGCCAGCAGTCCTTCCGGGACAGCGAAAAGGGATGCCCAGCATTTT.

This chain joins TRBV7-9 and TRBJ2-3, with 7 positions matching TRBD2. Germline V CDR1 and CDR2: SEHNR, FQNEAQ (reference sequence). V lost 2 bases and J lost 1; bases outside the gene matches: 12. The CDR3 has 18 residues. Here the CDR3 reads CASSLFGFGRLGTDTQYF. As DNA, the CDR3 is TGTGCCAGCAGCTTATTTGGGTTCGGGAGGCTGGGCACAGATACGCAGTATTTT.

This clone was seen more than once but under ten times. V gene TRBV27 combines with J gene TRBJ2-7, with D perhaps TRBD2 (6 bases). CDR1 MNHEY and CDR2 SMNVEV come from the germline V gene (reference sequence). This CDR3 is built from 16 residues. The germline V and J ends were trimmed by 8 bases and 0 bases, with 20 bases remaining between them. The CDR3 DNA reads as TGTGCCAGCCGCCCCCGGGGACTTCAAAGCTCCTACGAGCAGTACTTC. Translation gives CASRPRGLQSSYEQYF.

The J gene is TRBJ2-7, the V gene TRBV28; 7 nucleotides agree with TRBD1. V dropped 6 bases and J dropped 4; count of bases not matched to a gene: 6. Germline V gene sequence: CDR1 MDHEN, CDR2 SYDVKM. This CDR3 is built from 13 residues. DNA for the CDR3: TGTGCCAGCAGGCCGGGACAGCCATACGAGCAGTACTTC. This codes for CASRPGQPYEQYF. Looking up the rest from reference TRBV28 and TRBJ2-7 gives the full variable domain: DVKVTQSSRYLVKRTGEKVFLECVQDMDHENMFWYRQDPGLGLRLIYFSYDVKMKEKGDIPEGYSVSREKKERFSLILESASTNQTSMYLCASRPGQPYEQYFGPGTRLTVT.

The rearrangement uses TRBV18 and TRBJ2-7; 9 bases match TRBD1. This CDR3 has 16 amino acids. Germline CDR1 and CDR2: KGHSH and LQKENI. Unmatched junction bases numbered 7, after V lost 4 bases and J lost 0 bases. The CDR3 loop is CASSRTMGQGSYEQYF. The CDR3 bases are TGTGCCAGCTCACGCACAATGGGACAGGGCTCCTACGAGCAGTACTTC.